This TCR beta chain derives from a study of CD8 T cells in ankylosing spondylitis. V shed 7 bases and J 1 base; nucleotides not matched to a gene: 15. In germline, CDR1 is SQVTM, CDR2 ANQGSEA. CDR3 size: 16 residues. Study outcomes and limitations: A motif of eight highly homologous TCR beta variants was seen as apparently characteristic of ankylosing spondylitis blood. In the blood and synovial fluid of reactive arthritis, some motif variants had been previously reported. Matched synovial fluid from ankylosing spondylitis patients was reported to be enriched for disease-linked clones.

TCRdb itself ran the 5' RACE reads through MiXCR, one entry per CDR3 protein. Among 300,000 to 400,000 distinct CDR3 sequences listed, about 22% were seen once. Concerning this clonotype: Antigen specificity is unknown.

Source material: blood, either unsorted or a sorted T cell fraction (not recorded which). This chain connects TRBV29-1 to TRBJ1-1; 7 bases are shared with TRBD1. The clonotype comes from a male donor with ankylosing spondylitis. The CDR3: CSARDRGYQGNTEAFF. As DNA, the CDR3 is TGCAGCGCCCGGGACAGAGGGTATCAGGGGAACACTGAAGCTTTCTTT.